This T cell receptor beta chain emerged from a study of cytomegalovirus exposure and HLA in healthy donors. With regard to this clone: Its antigen remains unidentified.

The V gene's germline CDR1 is SNHLY and CDR2 FYNNEI. The CDR3 covers 13 residues. Trimming took 4 bases from V and 3 from J, leaving 8 bases between them. Findings and limits, study-wide: A prior analysis recorded that most TCR beta V segments were productive about 87% or about 30% of the time. In a later analysis, at a false discovery rate of 0.05, 15,000 to 20,000 TCR beta sequences were associated with HLA alleles.

The PCR made use of 60 Vbeta and 13 Jbeta primers. Some clones are missing from TCRdb's copy, which holds only in-frame ones; the method was immunoSEQ multiplex PCR. The repertoire includes 85,000 to 100,000 clones, 50% to 80% of them detected once, and roughly 3.2% sits in the top ten. The sequence was obtained from a man in his 60s in good health and CMV-seronegative. The sample comprised PBMCs. The V call is TRBV2, the J call TRBJ2-3, with TRBD2 as a possible D gene (6 bases). CDR3 DNA sequence: TGTGCCAGCAGTGCGGGGAGGACAGATACGCAGTATTTT. It is translated as CASSAGRTDTQYF.